This entry describes one TCR beta chain. In the source study's methods: Researchers report that nucleated cell counts were estimated from reference gene primer amplification. Method: immunoSEQ multiplex PCR; TCRdb's copy keeps in-frame clones and lacks some. V and J calls and clone size are copied from that table; D and trimming were computed from the DNA. The data contain 450,000 to 600,000 clones, 87% of them singletons. This entry belongs to a study of blood T cell repertoires in COVID-19. Study details: Samples representing acute and convalescent COVID-19 were sourced from the United States, Italy and Spain.

V lost 4 bases, J lost 6 bases, and 15 bases lay in between. This CDR3 comprises 14 residues. Germline V gives CDR1 LNHDA, CDR2 SQIVND (reference sequence). In assigning cohorts, the study relied on participant-reported clinical history. The source is a young woman who had recovered from COVID-19. This chain links TRBV19 with TRBJ1-1, with D tentatively TRBD1 (6 bases). The source material was PBMCs or T cells enriched from blood (not recorded which). The chain's CDR3 is CASSTYRVGAEAFF. Here the CDR3 DNA reads TGTGCCAGTAGTACCTACAGGGTAGGGGCTGAAGCTTTCTTT. The variable domain in full, completed from reference TRBV19 and TRBJ1-1, reads DGGITQSPKYLFRKEGQNVTLSCEQNLNHDAMYWYRQDPGQGLRLIYYSQIVNDFQKGDIAEGYSVSREKKESFPLTVTSAQKNPTAFYLCASSTYRVGAEAFFGQGTRLTVV.